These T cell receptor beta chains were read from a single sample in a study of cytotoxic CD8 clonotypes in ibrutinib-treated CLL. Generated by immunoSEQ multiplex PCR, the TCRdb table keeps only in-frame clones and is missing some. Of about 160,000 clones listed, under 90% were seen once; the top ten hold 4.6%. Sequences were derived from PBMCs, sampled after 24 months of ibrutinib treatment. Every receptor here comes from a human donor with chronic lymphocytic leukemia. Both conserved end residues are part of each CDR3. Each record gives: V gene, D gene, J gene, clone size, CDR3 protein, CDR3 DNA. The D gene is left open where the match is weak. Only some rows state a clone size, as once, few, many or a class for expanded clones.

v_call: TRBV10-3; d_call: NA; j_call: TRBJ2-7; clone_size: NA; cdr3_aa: CAISDKSWEQYF; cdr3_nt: TGTGCCATCAGTGATAAGTCTTGGGAGCAGTACTTC
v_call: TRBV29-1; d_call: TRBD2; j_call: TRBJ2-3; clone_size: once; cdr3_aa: CSVVRFLAGGSTDTQYF; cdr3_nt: TGCAGCGTTGTCCGATTCTTAGCGGGAGGAAGCACAGATACGCAGTATTTT
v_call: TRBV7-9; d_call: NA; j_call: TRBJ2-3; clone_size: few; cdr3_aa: CASSLEWSNTQYF; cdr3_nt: TGTGCCAGCAGCTTAGAATGGTCGAATACGCAGTATTTT
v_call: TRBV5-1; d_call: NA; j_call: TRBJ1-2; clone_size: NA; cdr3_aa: CASKIQGMDGYTF; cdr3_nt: TGCGCCAGCAAAATACAGGGAATGGATGGCTACACCTTC
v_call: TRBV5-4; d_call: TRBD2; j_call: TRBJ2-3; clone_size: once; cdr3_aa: CASRLAGDSAGDF; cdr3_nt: TGTGCCAGTAGACTAGCGGGAGACTCCGCGGGAGATTTT
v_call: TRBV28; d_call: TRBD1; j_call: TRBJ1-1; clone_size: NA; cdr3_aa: CASSLWGQRAFF; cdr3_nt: TGTGCCAGCAGTTTATGGGGACAGAGGGCTTTCTTT
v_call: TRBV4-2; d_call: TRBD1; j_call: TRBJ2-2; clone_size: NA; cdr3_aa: CASSQPGQGAYTGELFF; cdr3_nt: TGTGCCAGCAGCCAACCGGGACAGGGGGCTTACACCGGGGAGCTGTTTTTT
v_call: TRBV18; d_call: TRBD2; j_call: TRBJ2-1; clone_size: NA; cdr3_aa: CASSPLLLAGDNEQFF; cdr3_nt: TGTGCCAGCTCACCACTACTACTAGCGGGAGACAATGAGCAGTTCTTC
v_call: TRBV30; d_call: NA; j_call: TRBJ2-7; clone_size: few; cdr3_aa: CAWSNGLQQYF; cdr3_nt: TGTGCCTGGAGTAACGGGTTGCAGCAGTACTTC
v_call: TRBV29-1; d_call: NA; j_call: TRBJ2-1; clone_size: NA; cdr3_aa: CSGVMNEQFF; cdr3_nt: TGCAGCGGCGTGATGAATGAGCAGTTCTTC
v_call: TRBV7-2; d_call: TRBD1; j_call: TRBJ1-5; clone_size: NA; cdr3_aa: CASSPGQYSNQPQHF; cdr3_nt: TGTGCCAGCTCACCGGGACAGTATAGCAATCAGCCCCAGCATTTT
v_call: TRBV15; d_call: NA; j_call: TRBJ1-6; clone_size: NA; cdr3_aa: CATSRDGGGPLHF; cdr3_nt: TGTGCCACCAGCAGAGATGGAGGCGGACCCCTCCACTTT
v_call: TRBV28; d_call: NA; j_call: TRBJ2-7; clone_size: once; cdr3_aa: CASSLVGLNSYEQYF; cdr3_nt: TGTGCCAGCAGTTTAGTAGGACTGAACTCCTACGAGCAGTACTTC
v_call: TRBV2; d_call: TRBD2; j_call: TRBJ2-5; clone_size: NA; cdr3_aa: CASRGTSGVQETQYF; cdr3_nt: TGTGCCAGCAGAGGGACTAGCGGGGTCCAAGAGACCCAGTACTTC
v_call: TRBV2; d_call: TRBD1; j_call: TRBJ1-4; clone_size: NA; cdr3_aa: CASRRQGEGEKLFF; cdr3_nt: TGTGCCAGCAGACGACAGGGCGAGGGTGAAAAACTGTTTTTT
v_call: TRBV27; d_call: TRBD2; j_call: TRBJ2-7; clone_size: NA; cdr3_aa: CASRALTSGSPHEQYF; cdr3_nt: TGTGCCAGCAGGGCCCTGACTAGCGGGAGCCCCCACGAGCAGTACTTC
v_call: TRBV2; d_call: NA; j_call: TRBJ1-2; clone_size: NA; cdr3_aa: CASSVGRNYGYTF; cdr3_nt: TGTGCCAGCAGTGTAGGTCGGAACTATGGCTACACCTTC
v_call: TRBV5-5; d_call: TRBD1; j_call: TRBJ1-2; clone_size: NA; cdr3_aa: CASSYSTGVWAFYGYTF; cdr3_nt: TGTGCCAGCAGCTACTCGACAGGGGTGTGGGCCTTCTATGGCTACACCTTC
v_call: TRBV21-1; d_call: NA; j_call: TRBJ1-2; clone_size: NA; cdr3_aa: CASSKVTGLYGYTF; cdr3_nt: TGTGCCAGCAGCAAAGTTACAGGGCTCTATGGCTACACCTTC
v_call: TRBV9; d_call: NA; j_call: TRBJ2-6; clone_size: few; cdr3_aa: CASSANTGPGANVLTF; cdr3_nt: TGTGCCAGCAGCGCTAATACAGGGCCTGGGGCCAACGTCCTGACTTTC
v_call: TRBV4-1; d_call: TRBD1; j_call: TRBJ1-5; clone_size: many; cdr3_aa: CASSQGQGNQPQHF; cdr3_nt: TGCGCCAGCAGCCAAGGACAGGGGAATCAGCCCCAGCATTTT
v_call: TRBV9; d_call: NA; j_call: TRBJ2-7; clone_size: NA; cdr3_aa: CASSVATGYSYEQYF; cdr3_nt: TGTGCCAGCAGCGTAGCTACAGGGTACTCCTACGAGCAGTACTTC
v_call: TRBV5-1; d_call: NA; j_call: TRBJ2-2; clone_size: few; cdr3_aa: CASSPGPEPRTGELFF; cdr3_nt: TGCGCCAGCAGTCCCGGTCCCGAGCCACGAACCGGGGAGCTGTTTTTT
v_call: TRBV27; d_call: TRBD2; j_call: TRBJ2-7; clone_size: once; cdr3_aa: CASSPSYAGDYEQYF; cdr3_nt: TGTGCCAGCAGTCCCTCATATGCGGGAGACTACGAGCAGTACTTC
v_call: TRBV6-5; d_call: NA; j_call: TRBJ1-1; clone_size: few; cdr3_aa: CASTTAYGGFTEAFF; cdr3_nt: TGTGCCAGCACCACTGCCTATGGGGGCTTTACTGAAGCTTTCTTT
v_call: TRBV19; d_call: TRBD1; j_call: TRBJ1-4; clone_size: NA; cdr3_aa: CASSAMTGGGGEKLFF; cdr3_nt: TGTGCCAGTAGTGCGATGACAGGGGGTGGTGGTGAAAAACTGTTTTTT
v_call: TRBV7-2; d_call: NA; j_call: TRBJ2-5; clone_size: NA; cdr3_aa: CASPRELGLASGQYF; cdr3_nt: TGTGCCAGCCCTAGGGAACTAGGGCTGGCTTCAGGCCAGTACTTC
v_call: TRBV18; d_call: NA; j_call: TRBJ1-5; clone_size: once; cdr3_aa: CASSLGDSNQPQHF; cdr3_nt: TGTGCCAGCTCTCTGGGAGATAGCAATCAGCCCCAGCATTTT
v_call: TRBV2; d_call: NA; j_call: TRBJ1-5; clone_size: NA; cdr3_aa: CASLEGEYSNQPQHF; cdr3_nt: TGTGCCAGCTTAGAAGGGGAGTATAGCAATCAGCCCCAGCATTTT
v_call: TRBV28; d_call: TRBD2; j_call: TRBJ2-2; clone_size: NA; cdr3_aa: CASSPARGRLAGASRGELFF; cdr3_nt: TGTGCCAGCAGTCCCGCCAGGGGGCGTCTAGCGGGAGCGTCTCGCGGGGAGCTGTTTTTT
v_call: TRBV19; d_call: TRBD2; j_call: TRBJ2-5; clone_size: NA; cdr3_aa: CASFSGRRGETQYF; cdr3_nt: TGTGCCAGTTTTAGCGGGAGACGGGGAGAGACCCAGTACTTC
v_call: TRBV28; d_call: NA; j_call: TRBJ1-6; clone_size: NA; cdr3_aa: CASSLRVLASYNSPLHF; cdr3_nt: TGTGCCAGCAGTCTTCGAGTCCTGGCCTCCTATAATTCACCCCTCCACTTT
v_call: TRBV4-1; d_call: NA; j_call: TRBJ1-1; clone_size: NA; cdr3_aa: CASSLMTDMNTEAFF; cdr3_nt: TGCGCCAGCAGCCTGATGACAGATATGAACACTGAAGCTTTCTTT
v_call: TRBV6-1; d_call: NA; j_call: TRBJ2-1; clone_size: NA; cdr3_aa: CASSEQPPGLNNEQFF; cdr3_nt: TGTGCCAGCAGTGAACAACCCCCGGGACTGAACAATGAGCAGTTCTTC
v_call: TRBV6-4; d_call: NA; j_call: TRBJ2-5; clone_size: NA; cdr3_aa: CASSDSIGRKETQYF; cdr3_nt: TGTGCCAGCAGTGACTCGATCGGTAGGAAAGAGACCCAGTACTTC
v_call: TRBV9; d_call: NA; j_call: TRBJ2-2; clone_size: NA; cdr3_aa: CASSDNSGQGPTGELFF; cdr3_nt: TGTGCCAGCAGCGACAACTCGGGGCAGGGCCCCACCGGGGAGCTGTTTTTT
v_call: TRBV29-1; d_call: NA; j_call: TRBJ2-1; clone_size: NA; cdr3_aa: CSVDGGREQFF; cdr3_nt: TGCAGCGTTGACGGGGGCCGCGAGCAGTTCTTC
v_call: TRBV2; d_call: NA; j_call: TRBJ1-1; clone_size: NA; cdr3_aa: CASSEDRVGTEAFF; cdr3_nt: TGTGCCAGCAGTGAAGACAGGGTAGGAACTGAAGCTTTCTTT
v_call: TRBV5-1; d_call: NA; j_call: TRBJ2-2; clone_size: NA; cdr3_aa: CASSLAGNTGELFF; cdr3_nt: TGCGCCAGCAGCTTGGCGGGTAACACCGGGGAGCTGTTTTTT
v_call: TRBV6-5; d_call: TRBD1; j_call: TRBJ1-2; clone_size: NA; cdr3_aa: CASSYGTGGFSGYTF; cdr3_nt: TGTGCCAGCAGTTACGGGACAGGGGGCTTTAGTGGCTACACCTTC
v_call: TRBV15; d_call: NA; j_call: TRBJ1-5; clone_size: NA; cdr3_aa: CATSRDQGGFSGNQPQHF; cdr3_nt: TGTGCCACCAGCAGAGATCAGGGTGGATTTTCGGGCAATCAGCCCCAGCATTTT
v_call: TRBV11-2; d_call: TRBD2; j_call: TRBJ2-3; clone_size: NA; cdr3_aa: CASSDGLAGVDTQYF; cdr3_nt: TGTGCCAGCAGCGACGGACTAGCGGGGGTAGATACGCAGTATTTT
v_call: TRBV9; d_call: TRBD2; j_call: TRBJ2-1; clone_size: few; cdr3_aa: CASSVAGLAGGPYNEQFF; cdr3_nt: TGTGCCAGCAGCGTAGCGGGACTAGCGGGAGGGCCGTACAATGAGCAGTTCTTC
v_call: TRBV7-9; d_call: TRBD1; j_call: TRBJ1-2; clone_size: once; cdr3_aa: CASSPSGQGIGYGYTF; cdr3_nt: TGTGCCAGCAGCCCTAGCGGACAGGGTATTGGGTATGGCTACACCTTC
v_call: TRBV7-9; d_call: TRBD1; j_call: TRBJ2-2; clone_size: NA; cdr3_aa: CASSPTMTGGTGELFF; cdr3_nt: TGTGCCAGCAGCCCTACTATGACAGGGGGGACCGGGGAGCTGTTTTTT
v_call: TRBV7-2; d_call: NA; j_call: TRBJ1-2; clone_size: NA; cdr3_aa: CASKKNQGDEGYTF; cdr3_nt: TGTGCCAGCAAGAAAAACCAGGGTGACGAGGGCTACACCTTC
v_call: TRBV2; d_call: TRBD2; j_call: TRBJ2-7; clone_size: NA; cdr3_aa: CASTLTSFYEQYF; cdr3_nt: TGTGCCAGCACCTTGACTAGCTTCTACGAGCAGTACTTC
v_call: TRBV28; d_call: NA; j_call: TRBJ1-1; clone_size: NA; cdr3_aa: CASNQGSF; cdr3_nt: TGTGCCAGCAATCAGGGCAGTTTT
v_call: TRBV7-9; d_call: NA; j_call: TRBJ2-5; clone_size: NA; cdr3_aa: CASSLVGRGQETQYF; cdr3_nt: TGTGCCAGCAGCTTAGTAGGCAGGGGACAAGAGACCCAGTACTTC
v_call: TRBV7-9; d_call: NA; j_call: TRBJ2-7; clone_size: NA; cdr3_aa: CASSSALVRYSYEQYF; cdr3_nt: TGTGCCAGCAGCTCCGCACTAGTCAGGTACAGCTACGAGCAGTACTTC